This T cell receptor (beta chain) was obtained from a study of human CD8 memory T cell subsets. Study-level findings and limits: Estimation with Chao1 suggested higher diversity among stem-like memory T cells relative to precursor exhausted T cells. The T cell repertoires of the stem-like memory and precursor exhausted subsets exhibited minimal overlap with one another.

Comments on this clonotype: Its antigen is not identified.

There are 15 residues in the CDR3. Germline V gene sequence: CDR1 SGHNT, CDR2 YYREEE (reference sequence). Construction of TCR beta libraries was accomplished by means of UMI-labeled 5' RACE. The authors' processing: Whichever TCR beta library was examined, it held between roughly 2,800 and 18,000 functional CDR3 beta clonotypes. After re-calling the 5' RACE reads, TCRdb lists one entry per CDR3 protein, DNA absent. TCRdb, not the original authors, processed these V and J calls. The table gives roughly 10,000 distinct CDR3 sequences; the top ten clones make up roughly 15% of it. The V and J genes are TRBV5-4 and TRBJ2-7. The receptor comes from a human donor in good health. Sequences were obtained from CD8+ stem-like memory T cells (TSCM and TCM) sorted from PBMCs. The subset: stem-like memory CD8 T cells (TSTEM), CCR7+ PD-1- TIGIT-. CDR3 loop: CASSSTEAGVYEQYF.